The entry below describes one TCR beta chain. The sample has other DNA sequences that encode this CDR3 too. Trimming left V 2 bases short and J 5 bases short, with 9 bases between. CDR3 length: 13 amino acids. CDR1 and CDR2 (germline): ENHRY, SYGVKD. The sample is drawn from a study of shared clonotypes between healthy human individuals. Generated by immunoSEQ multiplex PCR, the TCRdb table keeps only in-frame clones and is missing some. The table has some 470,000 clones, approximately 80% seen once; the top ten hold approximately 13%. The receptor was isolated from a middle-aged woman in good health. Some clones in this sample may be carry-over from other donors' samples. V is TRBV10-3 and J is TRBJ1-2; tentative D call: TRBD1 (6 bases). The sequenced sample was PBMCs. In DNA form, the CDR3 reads TGTGCCATCAGTGAGGGACAGACTTATGGCTACACCTTC. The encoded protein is CAISEGQTYGYTF.